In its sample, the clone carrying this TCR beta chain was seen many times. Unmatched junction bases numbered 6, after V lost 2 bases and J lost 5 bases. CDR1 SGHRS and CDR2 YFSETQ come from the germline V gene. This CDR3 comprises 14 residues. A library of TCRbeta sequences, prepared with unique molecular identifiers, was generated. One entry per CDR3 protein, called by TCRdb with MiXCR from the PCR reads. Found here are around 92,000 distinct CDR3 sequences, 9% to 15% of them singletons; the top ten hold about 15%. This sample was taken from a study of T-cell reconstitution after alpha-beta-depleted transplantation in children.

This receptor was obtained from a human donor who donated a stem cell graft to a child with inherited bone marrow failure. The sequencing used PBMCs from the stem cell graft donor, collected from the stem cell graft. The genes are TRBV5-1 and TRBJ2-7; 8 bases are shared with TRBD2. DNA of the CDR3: TGCGCCAGCAGCTTAGGGACTAGAGGGCACGAGCAGTACTTC. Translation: CASSLGTRGHEQYF.